In this sample, the clone carrying this T cell receptor beta chain turned up a few times. The antigen is undetermined. Time point indicated: healthy volunteer bleed at 6 weeks. Sequencing started from total RNA isolated from unfractionated whole blood. The CDR3 runs to 13 residues. The germline gives CDR1 SGHNT, CDR2 YYREEE (reference sequence). The ends were cut back, 1 base at V and 5 bases at J, with 10 bases in the middle. During construction of the library, unique molecular identifiers were attached to individual cDNA molecules for quantitative, reproducible TCR counting. TCRdb used MiXCR to reprocess the RACE reads, holding one entry per CDR3 protein. The table lists approximately 81,000 distinct CDR3 sequences, about 8.6% of them singletons, with over 1.5% in the top ten. The sample belongs to a study of human T cells and chemical hapten exposure. The overall study: Small pooled library volume differences chiefly drove per-sample TCR yield variation. Notes on the study in general: High-frequency TCRs, those above 1 in 1000, stayed the same after DPC sensitization.

This receptor was identified in a male donor in good health. Some clones in this sample may be carry-over from other donors' samples. This chain joins TRBV5-4 and TRBJ2-7, with a possible D match to TRBD1 (5 bases). Sequencing was done on a sample of whole blood. CDR3 DNA: TGTGCCAGCAGCTTGCCAGGGAAGAACGAGCAGTACTTC. Residues: CASSLPGKNEQYF.